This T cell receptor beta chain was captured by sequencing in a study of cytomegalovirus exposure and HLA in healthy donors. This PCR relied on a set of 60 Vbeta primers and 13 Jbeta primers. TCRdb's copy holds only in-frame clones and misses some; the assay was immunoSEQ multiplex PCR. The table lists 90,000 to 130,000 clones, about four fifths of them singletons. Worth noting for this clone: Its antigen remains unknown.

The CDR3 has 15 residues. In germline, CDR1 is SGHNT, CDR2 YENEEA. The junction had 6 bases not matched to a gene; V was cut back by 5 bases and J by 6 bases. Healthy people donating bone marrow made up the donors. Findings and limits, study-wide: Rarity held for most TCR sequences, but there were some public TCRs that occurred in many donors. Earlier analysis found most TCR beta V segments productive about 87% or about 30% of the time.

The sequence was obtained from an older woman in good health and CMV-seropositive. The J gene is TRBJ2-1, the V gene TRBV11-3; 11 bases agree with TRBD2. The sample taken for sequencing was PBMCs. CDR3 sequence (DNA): TGTGCCAGCAGCCCCACTAGCGGGAGCGGCAATGAGCAGTTCTTC. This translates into CASSPTSGSGNEQFF.